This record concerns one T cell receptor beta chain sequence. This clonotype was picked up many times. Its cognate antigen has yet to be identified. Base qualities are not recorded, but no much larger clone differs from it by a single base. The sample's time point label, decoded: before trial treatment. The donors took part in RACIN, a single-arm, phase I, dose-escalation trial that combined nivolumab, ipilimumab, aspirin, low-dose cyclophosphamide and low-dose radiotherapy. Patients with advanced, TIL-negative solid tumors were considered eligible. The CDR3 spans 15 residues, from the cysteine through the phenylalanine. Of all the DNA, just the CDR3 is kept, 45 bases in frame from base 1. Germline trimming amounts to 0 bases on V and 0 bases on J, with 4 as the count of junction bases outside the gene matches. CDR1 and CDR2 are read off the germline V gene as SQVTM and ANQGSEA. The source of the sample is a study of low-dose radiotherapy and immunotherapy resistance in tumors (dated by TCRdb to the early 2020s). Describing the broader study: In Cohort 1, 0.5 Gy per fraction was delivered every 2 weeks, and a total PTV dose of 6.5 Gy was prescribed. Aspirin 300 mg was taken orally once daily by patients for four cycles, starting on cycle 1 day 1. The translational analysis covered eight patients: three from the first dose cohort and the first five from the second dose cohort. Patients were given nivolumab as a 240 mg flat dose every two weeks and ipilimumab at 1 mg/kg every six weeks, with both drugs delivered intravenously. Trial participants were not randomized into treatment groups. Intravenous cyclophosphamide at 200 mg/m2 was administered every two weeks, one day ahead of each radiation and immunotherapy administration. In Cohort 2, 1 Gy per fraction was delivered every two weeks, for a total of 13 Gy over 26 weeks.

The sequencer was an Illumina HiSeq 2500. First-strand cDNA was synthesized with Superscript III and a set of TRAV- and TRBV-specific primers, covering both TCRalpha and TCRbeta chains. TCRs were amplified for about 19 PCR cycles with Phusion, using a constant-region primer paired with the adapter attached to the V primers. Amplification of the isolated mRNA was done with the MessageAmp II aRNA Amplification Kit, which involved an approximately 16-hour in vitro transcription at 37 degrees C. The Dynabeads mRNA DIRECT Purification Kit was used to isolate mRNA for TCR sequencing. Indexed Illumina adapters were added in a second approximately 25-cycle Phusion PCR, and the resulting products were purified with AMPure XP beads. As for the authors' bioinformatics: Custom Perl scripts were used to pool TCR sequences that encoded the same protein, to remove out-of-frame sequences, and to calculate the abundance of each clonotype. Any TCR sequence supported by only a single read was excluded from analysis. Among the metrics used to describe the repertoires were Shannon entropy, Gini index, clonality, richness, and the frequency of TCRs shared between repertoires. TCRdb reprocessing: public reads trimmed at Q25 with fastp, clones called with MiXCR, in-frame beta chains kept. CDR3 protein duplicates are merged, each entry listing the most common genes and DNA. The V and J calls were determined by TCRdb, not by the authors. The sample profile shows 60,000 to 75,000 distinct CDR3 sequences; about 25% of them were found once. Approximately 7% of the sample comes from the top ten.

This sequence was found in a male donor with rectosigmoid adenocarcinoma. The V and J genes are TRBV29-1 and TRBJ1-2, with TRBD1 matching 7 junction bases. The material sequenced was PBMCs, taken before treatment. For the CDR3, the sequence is CSVEDRDRANYGYTF. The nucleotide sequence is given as TGCAGCGTTGAAGACCGGGACAGAGCTAACTATGGCTACACCTTC. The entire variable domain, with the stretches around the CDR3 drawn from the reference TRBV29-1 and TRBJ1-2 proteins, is SAVISQKPSRDICQRGTSLTIQCQVDSQVTMMFWYRQQPGQSLTLIATANQGSEATYESGFVIDKFPISRPNLTFSTLTVSNMSPEDSSIYLCSVEDRDRANYGYTFGSGTRLTVV.